This is a list of T cell receptor beta chains from one sample in a study of T-cell reconstitution after alpha-beta-depleted transplantation in children. Using its own MiXCR run on the PCR reads, TCRdb lists one record per CDR3 protein. In the table there are around 580,000 distinct CDR3 sequences, about a quarter of which are singletons. Sequences were derived from PBMCs, sampled before TCRalphabeta/CD19-depleted stem cell transplant. The source is a boy under two years old with Wiskott-Aldrich syndrome, due to receive a stem cell transplant. The CDR3 runs from the conserved cysteine through the conserved F or W. Each record gives: J gene, clone size, D gene, V gene, CDR3 DNA, CDR3 protein. The D gene is left open where the match is weak. A row's size may be missing; if present it is once, few, many or a size class.

J gene: TRBJ2-2
clone size: few
D gene: TRBD2
V gene: TRBV20-1
CDR3 DNA: TGCAGTGCTAGAGATCGGACTAGCGGGAGCTGGGAGCTGTTTTTT
CDR3 protein: CSARDRTSGSWELFF

J gene: TRBJ2-1
clone size: NA
D gene: NA
V gene: TRBV7-8
CDR3 DNA: TGTGCCAGCAGCTTACTTCGAGTTCCCATCTTGAATGAGCAGTTCTTC
CDR3 protein: CASSLLRVPILNEQFF

J gene: TRBJ2-2
clone size: NA
D gene: NA
V gene: TRBV29-1
CDR3 DNA: TGCAGCGTTGAAGGGAGGGGAAAGGCCGGGGAGCTGTTTTTT
CDR3 protein: CSVEGRGKAGELFF

J gene: TRBJ1-1
clone size: once
D gene: NA
V gene: TRBV4-1
CDR3 DNA: TGCGCCAGCAGCCAAGGCTGGGTACCGAACACTGAAGCTTTCTTT
CDR3 protein: CASSQGWVPNTEAFF

J gene: TRBJ2-5
clone size: NA
D gene: NA
V gene: TRBV21-1
CDR3 DNA: TGTGCCACCCGGACAGGAAGAGGGCAAGAGACCCAGTACTTC
CDR3 protein: CATRTGRGQETQYF

J gene: TRBJ2-3
clone size: NA
D gene: NA
V gene: TRBV6-5
CDR3 DNA: TGTGCCAGCCAGGCAGGGGACGCAGATACGCAGTATTTT
CDR3 protein: CASQAGDADTQYF

J gene: TRBJ2-3
clone size: few
D gene: NA
V gene: TRBV28
CDR3 DNA: TGTGCCAGCCGTACATCATGGGATACGCAGTATTTT
CDR3 protein: CASRTSWDTQYF

J gene: TRBJ1-4
clone size: NA
D gene: NA
V gene: TRBV2
CDR3 DNA: TGTGCCAGCAGCGTAGGTCGGGACACCAAACTGTTTTTT
CDR3 protein: CASSVGRDTKLFF

J gene: TRBJ2-7
clone size: NA
D gene: NA
V gene: TRBV14
CDR3 DNA: TGTGCCAGCAGCCAAGATCCGGGAGAGAAATACGAGCAGTACTTC
CDR3 protein: CASSQDPGEKYEQYF

J gene: TRBJ2-7
clone size: NA
D gene: NA
V gene: TRBV3-1
CDR3 DNA: TGTGCCAGCAGCCCGAAAGGGGGATACGAGCAGTACTTC
CDR3 protein: CASSPKGGYEQYF

J gene: TRBJ2-6
clone size: NA
D gene: TRBD1
V gene: TRBV20-1
CDR3 DNA: TGCAGTGCTAGACTATCCCAGGGGGCTGGGGCCAACGTCCTGACTTTC
CDR3 protein: CSARLSQGAGANVLTF

J gene: TRBJ2-7
clone size: few
D gene: NA
V gene: TRBV2
CDR3 DNA: TGTGCCAGCAGTGAACCCTTTCGTAGCTTGTACGAGCAGTACTTC
CDR3 protein: CASSEPFRSLYEQYF

J gene: TRBJ2-1
clone size: many
D gene: NA
V gene: TRBV7-9
CDR3 DNA: TGTGCCAGCAGCCGAGAAAATGAGCAGTTCTTC
CDR3 protein: CASSRENEQFF

J gene: TRBJ2-6
clone size: few
D gene: NA
V gene: TRBV6-1
CDR3 DNA: TGTGCCACCACAGGGTTCTCTGGGGCCAACGTCCTGACTTTC
CDR3 protein: CATTGFSGANVLTF

J gene: TRBJ2-2
clone size: few
D gene: TRBD1
V gene: TRBV11-3
CDR3 DNA: TGTGCCAGCAGCTTAGGACCTACAGGGGGTACCGGGGAGCTGTTTTTT
CDR3 protein: CASSLGPTGGTGELFF

J gene: TRBJ2-5
clone size: NA
D gene: NA
V gene: TRBV20-1
CDR3 DNA: TGCAGTGCTAGCGATAGCGGCGTCGGGAAAGAGACCCAGTACTTC
CDR3 protein: CSASDSGVGKETQYF

J gene: TRBJ2-7
clone size: NA
D gene: TRBD1
V gene: TRBV5-1
CDR3 DNA: TGCGCCAGCAGCTTGGCAATCCAAGGACAGGATTTCTACGAGCAGTACTTC
CDR3 protein: CASSLAIQGQDFYEQYF

J gene: TRBJ1-4
clone size: few
D gene: NA
V gene: TRBV25-1
CDR3 DNA: TGTGCCAGCAGTGATCGGAGGGGCCGCGTAGAAAAACTGTTTTTT
CDR3 protein: CASSDRRGRVEKLFF

J gene: TRBJ2-7
clone size: NA
D gene: TRBD2
V gene: TRBV7-6
CDR3 DNA: TGTGCCAGCAGCTTAGCCCGGACTAGCGGGGCCAACTCCTACGAGCAGTACTTC
CDR3 protein: CASSLARTSGANSYEQYF

J gene: TRBJ2-7
clone size: NA
D gene: NA
V gene: TRBV5-1
CDR3 DNA: TGCGCCAGCAGAGAGTCCGCGTCGAGCTACGAGCAGTACTTC
CDR3 protein: CASRESASSYEQYF

J gene: TRBJ2-7
clone size: NA
D gene: NA
V gene: TRBV5-1
CDR3 DNA: TGCGCCAGCAGCTTGGCTAGCCTCTCCTACGAGCAGTACTTC
CDR3 protein: CASSLASLSYEQYF

J gene: TRBJ2-7
clone size: few
D gene: TRBD2
V gene: TRBV20-1
CDR3 DNA: TGCAGTGCGCCGATACGTGGCGGGAGCTCCTACGAGCAGTACTTC
CDR3 protein: CSAPIRGGSSYEQYF

J gene: TRBJ1-2
clone size: NA
D gene: TRBD1
V gene: TRBV5-1
CDR3 DNA: TGCGCCAGCAGCTTGGAGACAGGGGTAGGCTACACCTTC
CDR3 protein: CASSLETGVGYTF

J gene: TRBJ1-3
clone size: NA
D gene: NA
V gene: TRBV15
CDR3 DNA: TGTGCCACCAGCAGAGATTTACCGACAGGCTTGGCGGGAAACACCATATATTTT
CDR3 protein: CATSRDLPTGLAGNTIYF

J gene: TRBJ2-1
clone size: NA
D gene: TRBD2
V gene: TRBV25-1
CDR3 DNA: TGTGCCAGCTCTGCGGGAGCAGGATACAATGAGCAGTTCTTC
CDR3 protein: CASSAGAGYNEQFF

J gene: TRBJ2-5
clone size: few
D gene: TRBD2
V gene: TRBV20-1
CDR3 DNA: TGCAGTGGACTAGCGGAGGGTCAAGAGACCCAGTACTTC
CDR3 protein: CSGLAEGQETQYF

J gene: TRBJ1-2
clone size: NA
D gene: NA
V gene: TRBV12-5
CDR3 DNA: TGTGCTAGTGGTTTGGAGGGTTCTGGCTACACCTTC
CDR3 protein: CASGLEGSGYTF

J gene: TRBJ2-7
clone size: few
D gene: NA
V gene: TRBV5-1
CDR3 DNA: TGCGCCAGCAGCTCTCTCTCGTCCCCGAACTACGAGCAGTACTTC
CDR3 protein: CASSSLSSPNYEQYF

J gene: TRBJ1-5
clone size: few
D gene: NA
V gene: TRBV28
CDR3 DNA: TGTGCCAGCAGTTTCGGGTCGGGCAGCAATCAGCCCCAGCATTTT
CDR3 protein: CASSFGSGSNQPQHF

J gene: TRBJ2-7
clone size: NA
D gene: NA
V gene: TRBV12-3/TRBV12-4
CDR3 DNA: TGTGCCAGCAGTCTCACACCGACAGGAGCCTACGAGCAGTACTTC
CDR3 protein: CASSLTPTGAYEQYF

J gene: TRBJ2-1
clone size: NA
D gene: TRBD1
V gene: TRBV7-3
CDR3 DNA: TGTGCCAGCAGCTTGGCCGGACAGGGGGCGTGGAATGAGCAGTTCTTC
CDR3 protein: CASSLAGQGAWNEQFF

J gene: TRBJ2-3
clone size: NA
D gene: TRBD1
V gene: TRBV6-5
CDR3 DNA: TGTGCCAGCAGTTACCAGGGGGTCTCCGACTTTGCTAGCACAGATACGCAGTATTTT
CDR3 protein: CASSYQGVSDFASTDTQYF

J gene: TRBJ2-1
clone size: few
D gene: TRBD2
V gene: TRBV11-1
CDR3 DNA: TGTGCCAGCAGCGCTACTCCAGGGACTAGCGGGAGACCCTCCTACAATGAGCAGTTCTTC
CDR3 protein: CASSATPGTSGRPSYNEQFF

J gene: TRBJ1-5
clone size: few
D gene: NA
V gene: TRBV27
CDR3 DNA: TGTGCCAGCAGACAGGAGTGGGGGGTTAATCAGCCCCAGCATTTT
CDR3 protein: CASRQEWGVNQPQHF

J gene: TRBJ2-1
clone size: few
D gene: NA
V gene: TRBV12-3/TRBV12-4
CDR3 DNA: TGTGCCAGCAGTTTGGGAAGGGACTCCTACTACAATGAGCAGTTCTTC
CDR3 protein: CASSLGRDSYYNEQFF

J gene: TRBJ2-3
clone size: NA
D gene: TRBD2
V gene: TRBV29-1
CDR3 DNA: TGCAGCGTTTCCTGGGGGAGGGGAAGGACAGATACGCAGTATTTT
CDR3 protein: CSVSWGRGRTDTQYF

J gene: TRBJ2-1
clone size: NA
D gene: NA
V gene: TRBV4-1
CDR3 DNA: TGCGCCAGCAGCCAAGTGGCAGGTACTTATCAGTACGAGTTCTTC
CDR3 protein: CASSQVAGTYQYEFF

J gene: TRBJ2-7
clone size: few
D gene: TRBD1
V gene: TRBV6-1
CDR3 DNA: TGTGCCAGCAGTAAACACGGGACAGGGAACGAGCAGTACTTC
CDR3 protein: CASSKHGTGNEQYF

J gene: TRBJ2-2
clone size: few
D gene: TRBD1
V gene: TRBV12-3/TRBV12-4
CDR3 DNA: TGTGCCAGCAGTCCAAGACAGGGGAACACCGGGGAGCTGTTTTTT
CDR3 protein: CASSPRQGNTGELFF

J gene: TRBJ2-7
clone size: few
D gene: TRBD2
V gene: TRBV12-3/TRBV12-4
CDR3 DNA: TGTGCCAGCACGTTAGCGGGAGGGCCCCGGGAGCAGTACTTC
CDR3 protein: CASTLAGGPREQYF

J gene: TRBJ2-2
clone size: few
D gene: TRBD2
V gene: TRBV5-1
CDR3 DNA: TGCGCCAGCAGCGATCTAGCGGGAGGGAACACCGGGGAGCTGTTTTTT
CDR3 protein: CASSDLAGGNTGELFF

J gene: TRBJ1-2
clone size: NA
D gene: NA
V gene: TRBV3-1
CDR3 DNA: TGTGCCAGCAGCCGAGGCCTGAGGGATACCTATGGCTACACCTTC
CDR3 protein: CASSRGLRDTYGYTF

J gene: TRBJ1-2
clone size: few
D gene: TRBD1
V gene: TRBV28
CDR3 DNA: TGTGCCAGCAGGCGACAGGGGATCGAGTCCGGCTACACCTTC
CDR3 protein: CASRRQGIESGYTF

J gene: TRBJ2-1
clone size: few
D gene: NA
V gene: TRBV20-1
CDR3 DNA: TGCAGTGCTAGGCTAGACTACAATGAGCAGTTCTTC
CDR3 protein: CSARLDYNEQFF

J gene: TRBJ2-7
clone size: many
D gene: NA
V gene: TRBV12-3/TRBV12-4
CDR3 DNA: TGTGCCAGCATTGGGACGGGGTATGAGCAGTACTTC
CDR3 protein: CASIGTGYEQYF

J gene: TRBJ2-1
clone size: NA
D gene: TRBD2
V gene: TRBV7-9
CDR3 DNA: TGTGCCAGCAGCCCAAGGCGGGAGCAATTCAACAATGAGCAGTTCTTC
CDR3 protein: CASSPRREQFNNEQFF

J gene: TRBJ2-1
clone size: few
D gene: TRBD1
V gene: TRBV11-2
CDR3 DNA: TGTGCCAGCGGTGTTAACCGGGACAGGGGACTGGTATCCTACAATGAGCAGTTCTTC
CDR3 protein: CASGVNRDRGLVSYNEQFF

J gene: TRBJ2-1
clone size: NA
D gene: TRBD1
V gene: TRBV25-1
CDR3 DNA: TGTGCCAGCAGTGAATTGGGACAGGGGGACAATGAGCAGTTCTTC
CDR3 protein: CASSELGQGDNEQFF

J gene: TRBJ1-3
clone size: NA
D gene: NA
V gene: TRBV12-3/TRBV12-4
CDR3 DNA: TGTGCCAGCAGTTTCGATGGAAACACCATATATTTT
CDR3 protein: CASSFDGNTIYF

J gene: TRBJ2-2
clone size: few
D gene: NA
V gene: TRBV5-1
CDR3 DNA: TGCGCCAGCACATTTTTCCGGGCCCCGTCGAGCACCGGGGAGCTGTTTTTT
CDR3 protein: CASTFFRAPSSTGELFF

J gene: TRBJ2-7
clone size: NA
D gene: NA
V gene: TRBV7-2
CDR3 DNA: TGTGCCAGCAGCTTAGCGGCTAACTCCTACGAGCAGTACTTC
CDR3 protein: CASSLAANSYEQYF

J gene: TRBJ2-7
clone size: few
D gene: NA
V gene: TRBV5-6
CDR3 DNA: TGTGCCAGCAGCCCGAGACCCGAGAGCTACGAGCAGTACTTC
CDR3 protein: CASSPRPESYEQYF

J gene: TRBJ2-3
clone size: NA
D gene: TRBD2
V gene: TRBV10-3
CDR3 DNA: TGTGCCATCAGTGAGACCCAAACTAGCGGGAGCACAGATACGCAGTATTTT
CDR3 protein: CAISETQTSGSTDTQYF

J gene: TRBJ2-3
clone size: few
D gene: TRBD2
V gene: TRBV5-1
CDR3 DNA: TGCGCCAGCAGCGGGAAACTAGCGGGAGATGGCACAGATACGCAGTATTTT
CDR3 protein: CASSGKLAGDGTDTQYF

J gene: TRBJ2-1
clone size: few
D gene: TRBD2
V gene: TRBV12-3/TRBV12-4
CDR3 DNA: TGTGCCAGCAGTACCCGGACTAGCGGGAGCGATGAGCAGTTCTTC
CDR3 protein: CASSTRTSGSDEQFF

J gene: TRBJ2-2
clone size: NA
D gene: NA
V gene: TRBV28
CDR3 DNA: TGTGCCAGCAGTTTTCGGGGGTTTATCGGGGAGCTGTTTTTT
CDR3 protein: CASSFRGFIGELFF

J gene: TRBJ2-5
clone size: few
D gene: TRBD1
V gene: TRBV3-1
CDR3 DNA: TGTGCCAGCAGCCGACGACGGACAGGGGTAGAGACCCAGTACTTC
CDR3 protein: CASSRRRTGVETQYF

J gene: TRBJ2-2
clone size: NA
D gene: TRBD2
V gene: TRBV10-3
CDR3 DNA: TGTGCCATCACCCCGGGACTAGGAAGCGGGGAGCTGTTTTTT
CDR3 protein: CAITPGLGSGELFF

J gene: TRBJ2-7
clone size: few
D gene: NA
V gene: TRBV2
CDR3 DNA: TGTGCCAGCAGTGGAGACAACTACGAGCAGTACTTC
CDR3 protein: CASSGDNYEQYF